This T cell receptor beta chain was recovered during a study of T cells in Graves' hyperthyroidism and ophthalmopathy. RNA transcripts served as the template for amplifying TCR beta CDR3 regions. HTBI primers drove first-round RT-PCR of the TCR CDR3. TCRdb recomputed calls from the multiplex PCR reads with MiXCR, one row per CDR3 protein. This table has about 360,000 distinct CDR3 sequences, 25% appearing once. V dropped 5 bases and J dropped 6; count of bases not matched to a gene: 6. The length of the CDR3 is 15 residues. Per germline, CDR1 LGHNT and CDR2 FRNRAP. The chain employs TRBV12-5 and TRBJ2-1; 11 nucleotides match TRBD2. Material for sequencing was blood. This TCR was recovered from a man aged 45-65 years with Graves' hyperthyroidism. The CDR3 DNA is TGTGCTAGTGGTCCTGGGACTAGCGGCCGCAATGAGCAGTTCTTC. Amino acids: CASGPGTSGRNEQFF.